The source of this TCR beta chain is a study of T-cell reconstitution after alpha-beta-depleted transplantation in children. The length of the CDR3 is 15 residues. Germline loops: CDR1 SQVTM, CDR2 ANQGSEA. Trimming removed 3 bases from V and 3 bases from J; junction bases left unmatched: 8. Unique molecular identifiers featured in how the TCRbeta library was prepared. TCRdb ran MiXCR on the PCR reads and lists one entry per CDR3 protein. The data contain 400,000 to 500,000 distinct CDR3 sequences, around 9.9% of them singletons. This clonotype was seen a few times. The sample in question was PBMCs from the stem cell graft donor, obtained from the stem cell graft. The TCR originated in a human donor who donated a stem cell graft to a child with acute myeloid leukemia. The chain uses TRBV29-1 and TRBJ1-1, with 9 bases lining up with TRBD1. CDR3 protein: CSVDPYWTGDTEAFF. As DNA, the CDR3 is TGCAGCGTTGACCCCTACTGGACAGGGGACACTGAAGCTTTCTTT.